This TCR beta chain is from a study of blood T cell repertoires in COVID-19. Study summary: The United States, Italy and Spain supplied acute and convalescent COVID-19 samples. In each case, the material was cDNA or gDNA derived from T cells, B-cell-depleted T cells, or PBMCs.

Germline CDR1 reads GTSNPN; CDR2 reads SVGIG (reference sequence). This CDR3 comprises 13 residues. The germline V and J ends were trimmed by 0 bases and 5 bases, with 8 bases remaining between them. As originally analysed: Counts of nucleated cells, estimated from reference gene primer amplification, were obtained. TCRdb's table, derived via immunoSEQ multiplex PCR, lists solely in-frame clones and lacks some. The D gene and trimming were derived from the DNA, and the V and J assignments and clone size from that table. The sample holds a few hundred thousand clones; roughly 85% are singletons and the top ten take approximately 3.6%.

Sequencing was done on a sample of peripheral blood. The J gene is TRBJ1-5, the V gene TRBV30; no firm D call. The source is a woman aged 18-30 years with acute or convalescent COVID-19. For the CDR3, the DNA is TGTGCCTGGAGTGTATCCCGTTATCAGCCCCAGCATTTT. It specifies CAWSVSRYQPQHF.